This T cell receptor beta chain was sequenced during a study of blood T cell repertoires in COVID-19. Whole-study context: COVID-19 samples collected from the United States, Italy and Spain covered acute and convalescent phases.

Germline values: CDR1 ENHRY, CDR2 SYGVKD. The CDR3 is 15 amino acids. J gave up 2 bases and V 6 bases, and 8 bases lay outside the gene matches. In the authors' workflow: Scientists estimated how many nucleated cells there were by amplifying reference gene primers. Assay: immunoSEQ multiplex PCR; the TCRdb copy retains only in-frame clones and omits some. That table furnishes V, J and clone size, whereas the DNA furnished D and trimming. The sample lists over 14,000 clones, 88% occurring once. This sequence originates from a human donor in a cohort sampled during active COVID-19. This chain links TRBV10-3 with TRBJ2-3; 7 bases fit TRBD2. What was sequenced was peripheral blood. The CDR3 region is CAISQTSRYTDTQYF. In nucleotides, the CDR3 is TGTGCCATCAGCCAGACTAGCCGCTACACAGATACGCAGTATTTT.